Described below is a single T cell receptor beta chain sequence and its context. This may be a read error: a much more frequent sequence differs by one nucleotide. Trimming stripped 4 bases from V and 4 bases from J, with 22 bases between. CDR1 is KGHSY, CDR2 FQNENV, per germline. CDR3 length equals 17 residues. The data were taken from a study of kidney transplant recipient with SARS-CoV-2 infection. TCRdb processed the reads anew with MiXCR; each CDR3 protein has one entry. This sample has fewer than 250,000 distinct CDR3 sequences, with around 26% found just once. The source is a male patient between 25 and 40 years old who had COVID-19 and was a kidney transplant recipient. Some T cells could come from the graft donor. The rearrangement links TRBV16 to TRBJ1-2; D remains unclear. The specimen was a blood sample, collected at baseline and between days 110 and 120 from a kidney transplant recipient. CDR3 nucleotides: TGTGCCAGCAGCCTTACGGAGGTCGTTAGAAAGACCTATGGCTACACCTTC. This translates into CASSLTEVVRKTYGYTF. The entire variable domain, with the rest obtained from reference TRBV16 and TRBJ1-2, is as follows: GEEVAQTPKHLVRGEGQKAKLYCAPIKGHSYVFWYQQVLKNEFKFLISFQNENVFDETGMPKERFSAKCLPNSPCSLEIQATKLEDSAVYFCASSLTEVVRKTYGYTFGSGTRLTVV.